The 3 T cell receptor beta chains below were found in one sample sequenced in a study of blood T cell repertoires in COVID-19. Assay used: immunoSEQ multiplex PCR; TCRdb lists only in-frame clones, some missing. The sample records 150,000 to 170,000 clones, around 79% being singletons. The sequenced sample consisted of peripheral blood. All receptors come from a man older than 75 with acute or convalescent COVID-19.

V and J are TRBV3-1 (or the pseudogene TRBV3-2) and TRBJ2-7; no firm D call. Germline V gene sequence: CDR1 LGHDT, CDR2 YNNKEL (reference sequence). Trimming took off 4 bases at V and 5 bases at J, with 15 bases between the two ends. This CDR3 region has 14 residues. The CDR3 nucleotides are TGTGCCAGCAGCCTATCCCGGGTGTCCGACGAGCAGTACTTC. Its protein is CASSLSRVSDEQYF.

This clone has a handful of counts. The chain combines TRBV6-5 with TRBJ2-7; 9 nucleotides match TRBD1. V shed 5 bases, J shed 3 bases, and the junction held 5 bases outside the gene matches. The CDR3 runs to 14 residues. Germline CDR1 MNHEY, CDR2 SVGAGI. Written as DNA, the CDR3 is TGTGCCAGCAGTCGGACAGGGGTCTTCTACGAGCAGTACTTC. Translated: CASSRTGVFYEQYF.

The chain has TRBV3-1 (or the pseudogene TRBV3-2) and TRBJ2-7; D gene unclear. Trimming took off 0 bases at V and 9 bases at J, with 9 bases between the two ends. The CDR3 covers 12 residues. Looked up from germline, CDR1 is LGHDT and CDR2 is YNNKEL (reference sequence). CDR3 region: CASSQETGGQYF. DNA for the CDR3: TGTGCCAGCAGCCAAGAGACTGGTGGGCAGTACTTC.